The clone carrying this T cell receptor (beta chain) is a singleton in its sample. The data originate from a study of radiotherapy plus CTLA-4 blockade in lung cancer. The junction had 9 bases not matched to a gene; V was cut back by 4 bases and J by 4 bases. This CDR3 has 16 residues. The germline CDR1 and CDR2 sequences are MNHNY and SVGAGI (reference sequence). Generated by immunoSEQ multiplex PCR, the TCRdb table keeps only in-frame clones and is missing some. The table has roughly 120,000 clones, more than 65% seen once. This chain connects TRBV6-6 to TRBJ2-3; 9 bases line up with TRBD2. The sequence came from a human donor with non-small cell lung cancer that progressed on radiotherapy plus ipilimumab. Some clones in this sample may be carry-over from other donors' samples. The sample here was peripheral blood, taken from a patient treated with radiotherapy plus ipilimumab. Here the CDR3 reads CASSFSPGGGADTQYF. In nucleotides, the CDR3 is TGTGCCAGCAGTTTCTCTCCGGGCGGGGGGGCAGATACGCAGTATTTT.